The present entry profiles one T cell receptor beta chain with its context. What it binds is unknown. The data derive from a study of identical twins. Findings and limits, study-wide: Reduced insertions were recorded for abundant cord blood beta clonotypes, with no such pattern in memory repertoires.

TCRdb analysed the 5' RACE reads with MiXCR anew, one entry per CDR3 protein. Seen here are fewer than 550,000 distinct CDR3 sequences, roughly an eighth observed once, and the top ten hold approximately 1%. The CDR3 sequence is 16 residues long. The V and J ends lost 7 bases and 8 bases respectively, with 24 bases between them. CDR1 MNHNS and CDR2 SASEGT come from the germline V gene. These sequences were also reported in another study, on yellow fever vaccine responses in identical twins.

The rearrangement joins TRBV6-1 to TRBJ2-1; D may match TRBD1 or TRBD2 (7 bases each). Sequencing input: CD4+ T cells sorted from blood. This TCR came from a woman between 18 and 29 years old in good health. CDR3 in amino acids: CASTAGGGAPTDEQFF. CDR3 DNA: TGTGCCAGCACCGCAGGGGGAGGGGCCCCCACGGATGAGCAGTTCTTC.